The 8 T cell receptor beta chains given below trace back to one sample, sequenced in a study of beta chain features in type 1 diabetes. The study's findings and limits: When Type 1 diabetes patients were examined, their TCRB CDR3s proved moderately but significantly shorter in all four CD4+ subsets.

Their antigen targets remain unknown. The isolated RNA, all of it, was reverse transcribed, so expressed TCRB transcripts were what got sequenced. Some clones are missing from TCRdb's copy, which holds only in-frame ones; the method was immunoSEQ multiplex PCR. The data contain more than 300,000 clones, over 9.5% of them seen just once; the ten biggest clones take up 0.0085% to 0.012%. Sequencing was carried out using naive CD4+ T cells from blood. The receptors were gathered from a woman aged 18 to 35 with type 1 diabetes.

This clone was observed a handful of times. The V call is TRBV28, the J call TRBJ2-1; 9 bases align to TRBD2. The V gene end was trimmed by 4 bases and the J gene end by 6 bases; junction bases not matched to a gene: 7. The CDR3 has 15 amino acids. Germline V gene data show CDR1 as MDHEN and CDR2 as SYDVKM. The CDR3 region is CASSSLAGKGNEQFF. DNA for the CDR3: TGTGCCAGCAGTTCCCTAGCGGGAAAGGGCAATGAGCAGTTCTTC. Variable domain in full (rest from reference TRBV28 and TRBJ2-1): DVKVTQSSRYLVKRTGEKVFLECVQDMDHENMFWYRQDPGLGLRLIYFSYDVKMKEKGDIPEGYSVSREKKERFSLILESASTNQTSMYLCASSSLAGKGNEQFFGPGTRLTVL.

This clone was observed a few times. The CDR3 DNA sequence: TGCAGCGTTGATTCAGGGGGCACTGAAGCTTTCTTT. Its protein product is CSVDSGGTEAFF. The chain uses TRBV29-1 and TRBJ1-1; TRBD1 aligns across 7 bases. The germline CDR1 and CDR2 sequences are SQVTM and ANQGSEA. The CDR3 consists of 12 residues. The trim removed 3 bases at V and 4 bases at J, leaving 2 bases unmatched.

The chain joins TRBV18 to TRBJ1-6, with TRBD1 matching over 7 bases. The germline V gene has CDR1 KGHSH and CDR2 LQKENI. The CDR3 totals 14 residues. The J segment lost 9 bases and the V segment lost 3 bases, leaving 5 bases of the junction unmatched. The CDR3: CASSPGQAGSPLHF. In DNA form, the CDR3 reads TGTGCCAGCTCACCCGGACAGGCGGGTTCACCCCTCCACTTT.

The chain employs TRBV10-3 and TRBJ2-5; 7 bases agree with TRBD1. Germline V CDR1 and CDR2: ENHRY, SYGVKD. After removal of 5 bases from V and 2 bases from J, the junction contained 5 bases not matched to a gene. This CDR3 has 14 residues. DNA for the CDR3: TGTGCCATCAGTACCGGGACAGATCAAGAGACCCAGTACTTC. Encoded protein: CAISTGTDQETQYF.

This clone was detected only a few times. V usage is TRBV11-3 and J usage is TRBJ1-1; the D is unclear. Trimming shortened V by 4 bases and J by 5 bases, and 17 bases separated the two germline ends. Germline loops: CDR1 SGHNT, CDR2 YENEEA. The CDR3 length is 15 residues. The CDR3 loop is CASSWAGRPGTEAFF. CDR3 DNA sequence: TGTGCCAGCAGCTGGGCTGGGCGTCCGGGGACTGAAGCTTTCTTT.

The count of this clone is one. The chain is built from TRBV7-9 and TRBJ1-5; maybe TRBD1 (6 bases). With 6 bases removed from V and 0 bases from J, the gap between germline ends came to 6 bases. Germline V CDR1 and CDR2: SEHNR, FQNEAQ (reference sequence). This CDR3 spans 13 amino acids. The CDR3 protein is CASRQGSNQPQHF. DNA for the CDR3: TGTGCCAGCAGACAGGGTAGCAATCAGCCCCAGCATTTT.

The chain links TRBV18 to TRBJ2-7; a weak D match, TRBD1 (6 bases). Between the trimmed V and J ends, which lost 3 bases and 5 bases, there was a span of 14 bases. CDR1 is KGHSH, CDR2 LQKENI, per germline. The CDR3 length is 14 residues. CDR3 sequence (DNA): TGTGCCAGCTCACCGTGGACAGCGGAAGACGAGCAGTACTTC. Translated: CASSPWTAEDEQYF.

This clone has a handful of counts. One junction end does not reproduce the germline sequence, and a read error may be involved. The CDR3 region has the DNA TGCGCCAGCAGCCAAGGGCAACCCCCCATCGTTTTC. As protein: CASSQGQPPIVF. The rearrangement links TRBV4-3 to TRBJ2-7; no reliable D call. The CDR3 has 12 residues. Germline V gene sequence: CDR1 LGHNA, CDR2 YSLEER.